This TCR beta chain was recorded in a study of blood T cell repertoires in COVID-19. Study-wide background: Acute and convalescent COVID-19 samples came from the United States, Italy and Spain.

Under the authors' procedure: Scientists estimated how many nucleated cells there were by amplifying reference gene primers. The assay was immunoSEQ multiplex PCR, and TCRdb's table has in-frame clones only and misses some. V and J calls and clone size are those listed in that table; D and trimming were worked out from the DNA. The sample yields roughly 130,000 clones, roughly 83% seen once. Per germline, CDR1 MNHEY and CDR2 SVGEGT. This CDR3 contains 15 residues. J lost 3 bases, V lost 5 bases, and 4 bases had no gene match. Recruitment covered fewer than 25 US areas and drew participants whose ages spanned about 18 to 90 years. Cohort assignment relied on participant-reported clinical history.

The specimen sequenced was PBMCs or T cells enriched from blood (not recorded which). The chain links TRBV6-2 or TRBV6-3 to TRBJ2-1, with 10 bases matching TRBD2. This TCR was recovered from a man aged 40-49 years with acute COVID-19. CDR3 protein: CASSLWTSGYNEQFF. DNA for the CDR3: TGTGCCAGCAGTCTTTGGACTAGCGGCTACAATGAGCAGTTCTTC.